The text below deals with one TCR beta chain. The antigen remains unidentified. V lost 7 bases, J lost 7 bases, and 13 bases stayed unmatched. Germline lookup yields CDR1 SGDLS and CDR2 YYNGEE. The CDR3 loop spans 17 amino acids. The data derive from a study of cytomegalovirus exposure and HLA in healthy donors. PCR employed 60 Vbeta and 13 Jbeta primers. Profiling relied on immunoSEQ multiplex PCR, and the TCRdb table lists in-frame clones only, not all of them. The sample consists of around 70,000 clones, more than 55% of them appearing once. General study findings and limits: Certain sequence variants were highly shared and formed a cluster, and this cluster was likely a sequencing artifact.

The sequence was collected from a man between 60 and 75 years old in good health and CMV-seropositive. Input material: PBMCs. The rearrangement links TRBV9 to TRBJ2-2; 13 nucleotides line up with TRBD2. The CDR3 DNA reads TGTGCCAGCTCCTCCTCAGGGACTAGCGGGAATGTCGGGGAGCTGTTTTTT. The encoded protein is CASSSSGTSGNVGELFF.